This T cell receptor beta chain was sequenced in a study of CD8+ T cells in alopecia areata. The sample holds a few counts of this clone. Extraction and reverse transcription of RNA yielded cDNA as the sequencing template. Repertoires were generated with immunoSEQ multiplex PCR, while TCRdb's copy carries only in-frame clones and drops some. The sample lists some 130,000 clones, about 46% seen once, with roughly a sixth in the top ten. This material consisted of CD8+ T cells sorted from blood, taken at week 0. The receptor's source is a human donor with alopecia areata.

The CDR3 DNA sequence: TGTGCCAGCAGCTTAAGAGGCGCGGGCCATGAGCAGTTCTTC. It encodes CASSLRGAGHEQFF. The rearrangement joins TRBV7-3 to TRBJ2-1; tentative D call: TRBD2 (5 bases). The CDR3 spans 14 residues. Germline assignment: CDR1 SGHTA and CDR2 FQGTGA. Trimming stripped 1 base from V and 8 bases from J, with 12 bases between.